The TCR beta chain under discussion was sequenced for a study of tumor-infiltrating lymphocytes in primary liver carcinoma. At the level of the study: The patient group consisted of men and women aged 30 to 69 years. Between 4.2 and 10 cm across, the tumors were all of stage T1-T3 N0M0. Samples returned roughly 3.65 to 7.5 million productive TCRbeta reads, a yield that was similar across tissue types.

Germline values: CDR1 MNHEY, CDR2 SVGAGI. This CDR3 has 15 residues. Using a constant-region primer together with ProtoScript II reverse transcriptase, TCR beta cDNA was made from about 490 ng of total RNA. ARM-PCR was slightly modified, and three nested multiplex PCR rounds with it gave rise to the TCR beta libraries. Both of the initial two PCR rounds ran for approximately 11 cycles and employed TRBV1-TRBV30 forward primers alongside a C-beta reverse primer. TCRdb reprocessed the multiplex PCR reads via MiXCR and lists one record per CDR3 protein. The sample contains roughly 180,000 distinct CDR3 sequences, 50% to 75% of which appear only once. The authors took blood RNA from unsorted whole blood and also extracted germline DNA. Broader study findings: Among the pair types, tumor region pairs showed more overlap than tumor-adjacent and tumor-blood pairs.

With respect to this clonotype: Its antigen is still unknown. At one end the junction does not follow the germline gene, possibly because of a read error.

The chain is built from TRBV6-5 and TRBJ1-5; 10 nucleotides agree with TRBD1. Sequencing was carried out using peripheral blood. The origin of this receptor is a man aged 40-50 years with primary liver carcinoma and hepatitis B virus infection. The CDR3 sequence is CASRRTGGVNLPQHF. DNA for the CDR3: TGTGCCAGCAGGCGGACAGGGGGAGTCAATCTGCCCCAGCATTTT.